The 13 T cell receptor beta chains listed next were all sequenced from one sample in a study of beta chain features in type 1 diabetes. These receptors have no known antigen. Notes on the study in general: Type 1 diabetes patients had moderately but significantly shorter TCRB CDR3s in all four CD4+ subsets.

The sequenced template was cDNA made from the entire isolated RNA. Sequenced by immunoSEQ multiplex PCR; TCRdb stores in-frame clones only, minus some. The sample lists some 700,000 clones; 13% were seen once. The source material was naive CD4+ T cells from blood. These receptors were obtained from a man younger than 35 with type 1 diabetes.

The V and J genes are TRBV7-9 and TRBJ2-7; D might be TRBD1 (5 bases). V was pared by 4 bases and J by 2 bases, with 15 bases between. The CDR3 totals 15 residues. Germline CDR1 SEHNR, CDR2 FQNEAQ (reference sequence). CDR3 sequence: CASSYSQGNAYEQYF. CDR3 DNA sequence: TGTGCCAGCAGCTACTCCCAGGGCAACGCCTACGAGCAGTACTTC.

The rearrangement uses TRBV5-6 and TRBJ2-1; 9 bases align to TRBD1. Germline CDR1 reads SGHDT; CDR2 reads YYEEEE. The CDR3 is 14 residues long. V lost 4 bases, J lost 7 bases, and 6 bases stayed unmatched. The CDR3 bases are TGTGCCAGCAGCACCCGGACAGGGGTGAATGAGCAGTTCTTC. It specifies CASSTRTGVNEQFF.

This clone appeared a few times. The chain employs TRBV11-3 and TRBJ1-1, with D unclear. Trimming took 0 bases from V and 10 from J, leaving 9 bases between them. The CDR3 loop spans 12 amino acids. Per the germline V gene, CDR1 is SGHNT and CDR2 is YENEEA. For the CDR3, the DNA is TGTGCCAGCAGCTTAGATCCCCCAGGAGCTTTCTTT. It encodes CASSLDPPGAFF.

J is TRBJ1-5 and V is TRBV19, with D maybe TRBD1 (5 bases). CDR1 is LNHDA, CDR2 SQIVND, per germline (reference sequence). The CDR3 is 15 residues long. V was trimmed by 7 bases and J by 1 base, leaving 14 bases between them. In nucleotides, the CDR3 is TGTGCCAGTACCGAGGGGCTTGGGAGCAATCAGCCCCAGCATTTT. As protein: CASTEGLGSNQPQHF.

The chain employs TRBV19 and TRBJ2-2; D is unresolved. The CDR3 has 13 amino acids. The ends were cut back, 7 bases at V and 4 bases at J, with 10 bases in the middle. CDR1 LNHDA and CDR2 SQIVND come from the germline V gene (reference sequence). This chain's CDR3 is CASNKGFTGELFF. The CDR3 DNA is TGTGCCAGTAACAAGGGTTTCACCGGGGAGCTGTTTTTT.

The V and J genes are TRBV9 and TRBJ1-2; D possibly corresponds to TRBD1 (6 bases). Germline V gene lookup returns CDR1 SGDLS and CDR2 YYNGEE. V shed 1 base and J shed 1 base, with 14 bases lying between them. There are 16 residues in the CDR3. The CDR3 spells CASSVRGDRDNYGYTF. The CDR3 DNA follows: TGTGCCAGCAGCGTAAGGGGGGACCGAGATAACTATGGCTACACCTTC.

In its sample, this clone was seen a few times. This rearrangement joins TRBV4-2 to TRBJ1-6; maybe TRBD1 (5 bases). In germline, CDR1 is LGHNA, CDR2 YNFKEQ. V shed 0 bases and J shed 4 bases, with 7 bases lying between them. The length of the CDR3 is 15 residues. DNA for the CDR3: TGTGCCAGCAGCCAAGAAGGGGAGTATAATTCACCCCTCCACTTT. Its protein is CASSQEGEYNSPLHF.

This clone turned up a few times. The chain recombines TRBV5-1 with TRBJ2-3, with 9 bases that match TRBD2. V trimming: 0 bases; J trimming: 3 bases; junction bases outside the gene matches: 2. The CDR3 extends over 15 amino acids. Germline CDR1 reads SGHRS; CDR2 reads YFSETQ. The CDR3, as DNA: TGCGCCAGCAGCTTGGTAGCGGGGGCGACAGATACGCAGTATTTT. Its translation is CASSLVAGATDTQYF.

The chain couples TRBV5-1 to TRBJ1-5; D is possibly TRBD1 (5 bases). Germline lookup yields CDR1 SGHRS and CDR2 YFSETQ. The V end lost 1 base, the J end lost 1 base, and 12 bases lay between the germline ends. The CDR3 length is 16 residues. CDR3 DNA: TGCGCCAGCAGCTTGAGTGGGGCTGGCAGCAATCAGCCCCAGCATTTT. This gives the protein CASSLSGAGSNQPQHF.

This clone was picked up a small number of times. The J gene is TRBJ1-5, the V gene TRBV18, with D hard to call. The CDR3 contains 13 residues. V lost 3 bases and J 11 bases, leaving 14 bases between the germline ends. The germline CDR1 and CDR2 sequences are KGHSH and LQKENI. For the CDR3, the DNA is TGTGCCAGCTCACCCCTAAAGGTGGCAGCCCAGCATTTT. This encodes CASSPLKVAAQHF.

This clone was detected only a few times. The same CDR3 arises from other DNA sequences in this sample as well. The chain has TRBV10-3 and TRBJ2-7; D is unresolved. Germline V CDR1 and CDR2: ENHRY, SYGVKD. The CDR3 covers 11 residues. V was trimmed by 4 bases and J by 1 base, leaving 2 bases between them. CDR3 coding DNA: TGTGCCATCAGTGGGTCCTACGAGCAGTACTTC. It codes for CAISGSYEQYF.

V is TRBV15 and J is TRBJ2-7, with TRBD1 identical over 7 bases. The CDR3 has 15 residues. The junction had 3 bases not matched to a gene; V was cut back by 1 base and J by 0 bases. Per germline, CDR1 LNHNV and CDR2 YYDKDF (reference sequence). The CDR3 bases are TGTGCCACCAGCAGAGTCCCAGGGGGCTCCTACGAGCAGTACTTC. This sequence encodes CATSRVPGGSYEQYF.

The rearrangement links TRBV28 to TRBJ2-7; no clear D. This CDR3 is 13 amino acids long. Germline V lookup: CDR1 MDHEN, CDR2 SYDVKM. Deletions cut 5 bases from V and 2 bases from J, with 10 bases between. The CDR3 DNA is TGTGCCAGCAGTAAGAACTTAGCCTACGAGCAGTACTTC. Residues: CASSKNLAYEQYF.